This T cell receptor (beta chain) was profiled in a study of shared clonotypes between healthy human individuals. Germline CDR1 SQVTM, CDR2 ANQGSEA. This CDR3 has 12 residues. Trimming cost V 2 bases and J 7 bases, with 11 bases left between them. Assay: immunoSEQ multiplex PCR; the TCRdb copy retains only in-frame clones and omits some. The data contain 300,000 or so clones, approximately 74% of them singletons. Notes on this clone: At the DNA level, this CDR3 is encoded by other sequences in the same sample as well.

The source is a man aged 25-40 years in good health. The J gene is TRBJ1-2, the V gene TRBV29-1; D may be TRBD1 (5 bases). Sequenced sample: memory CD4+ T cells sorted from blood. Subset denoted: CD45RA-negative fraction. The CDR3 reads CSVETGGGGYTF. CDR3 in DNA: TGCAGCGTTGAAACGGGGGGTGGTGGCTACACCTTC.